A single TCR beta chain is shown here with its context. This sample was taken from a study of blood T cell repertoires in COVID-19. Overall study: Collection of acute and convalescent COVID-19 samples took place in the United States, Italy and Spain. Sample material is recorded as cDNA or gDNA derived from T cells, B-cell-depleted T cells, or PBMCs.

In the source study's methods: Estimates of nucleated cell counts were drawn from the amplification of reference gene primers. Generated by immunoSEQ multiplex PCR, the TCRdb table keeps only in-frame clones and is missing some. V and J calls and clone size are those listed in that table; D and trimming were worked out from the DNA. The data show 150,000 to 200,000 clones, 89% seen once. The CDR3 has 12 amino acids. Germline loops: CDR1 LGHDT, CDR2 YNNKEL (reference sequence). Trimming removed 2 bases from V and 8 bases from J, with 9 bases in between. V is TRBV3-1 (or the pseudogene TRBV3-2) and J is TRBJ1-2; the D gene is possibly TRBD1 (5 bases). The sample taken for sequencing was peripheral blood. The source is a man aged 60-69 years with acute or convalescent COVID-19. CDR3 residues: CASSQSKGGYTF. The CDR3 coding sequence is TGTGCCAGCAGCCAATCTAAGGGGGGCTACACCTTC.